This is a list of T cell receptor beta chains from one sample in a study of a mutant IDH1 vaccine in newly diagnosed glioma. Antigens of these TCRs are unknown. TCRdb's copy holds only in-frame clones and misses some; the assay was immunoSEQ multiplex PCR. Among over 55,000 clones listed, more than 80% were seen once. This specimen was PBMCs, taken from a glioma patient whose treatment included an IDH1 peptide vaccine. Receptors originate from a man between 40 and 49 years old with glioma. CDR3s include the opening cysteine and the closing phenylalanine or tryptophan. A D gene is named only where the DNA matches it firmly. For some rows the clone size is stated as once, few or many, or as a class when expanded; others skip it.

CDR3nt,CDR3aa,v_gene,d_gene,j_gene,abundance
TGTGCCAGCTCACCGGCTGGAAACACCATATATTTT,CASSPAGNTIYF,TRBV18,-,TRBJ1-3,-
TGCGCCAGCAGGGACCTAGTAGAGTATGGCTACACCTTC,CASRDLVEYGYTF,TRBV10-2,-,TRBJ1-2,-
TGTGCCAGTAGTATGGGGACGGGACCTAATGAAAAACTGTTTTTT,CASSMGTGPNEKLFF,TRBV19,-,TRBJ1-4,few
TGTGCCAGCAGTTTATTAGGAGGGGCAACCAAAAACATTCAGTACTTC,CASSLLGGATKNIQYF,TRBV28,-,TRBJ2-4,-
TGTGCCAGCAGCGTGGACATTTCGGTAGAGCAGTACTTC,CASSVDISVEQYF,TRBV9,-,TRBJ2-7,-
TGTGCCAGCAGCCAAGATCACGGGAATCAGCCCCAGCATTTT,CASSQDHGNQPQHF,TRBV4-2,-,TRBJ1-5,-
TGTGCCAGCTCCCACCCCCGGACAGGGATTAATGAAGCTTTCTTT,CASSHPRTGINEAFF,TRBV18,TRBD1,TRBJ1-1,few
TGTGCTAGCAGCCCGAGTCATTCTTACGAGCAGTACTTC,CASSPSHSYEQYF,TRBV7-7,-,TRBJ2-7,-
TGTGCCAGCAGCTCTCGGGTAGGGGACTATGGCTACACCTTC,CASSSRVGDYGYTF,TRBV9,-,TRBJ1-2,few
TGTGCCAGCAGTGAATATACCCCGCCTCGGATGAACACTGAAGCTTTCTTT,CASSEYTPPRMNTEAFF,TRBV25-1,-,TRBJ1-1,-
TGTGCCAGCAGCCCCAGCGGGTACCCTCAAGAGACCCAGTACTTC,CASSPSGYPQETQYF,TRBV9,-,TRBJ2-5,-
TGTGCCAGCAGCCTAATCCCTGGCAAGGTGAACACTGAAGCTTTCTTT,CASSLIPGKVNTEAFF,TRBV7-2,-,TRBJ1-1,-
TGTGCCAGCAGCTTAATTAACCTCGGGACCGGGGAGCTGTTTTTT,CASSLINLGTGELFF,TRBV7-2,-,TRBJ2-2,-
TGTGCCAGCTCACCAAGGGGACAGGGAGGTTTAGCTGAAGCTTTCTTT,CASSPRGQGGLAEAFF,TRBV18,TRBD1,TRBJ1-1,few
TGTGCCAGCAGCCGAGTTCGGGAACCACGAGAGCAGTACTTC,CASSRVREPREQYF,TRBV5-6,-,TRBJ2-7,-
TGTGCCAGCAGCGTAGGGAGCGGGAGTAGCTCCTACAATGAGCAGTTCTTC,CASSVGSGSSSYNEQFF,TRBV9,TRBD2,TRBJ2-1,-
TGTGCCAGCGGCGGGGCCGAGCAGTACTTC,CASGGAEQYF,TRBV25-1,-,TRBJ2-7,-
TGTGCCAGCAGCTTAGCGGGTCCCCGTCGGGAGACCCAGTACTTC,CASSLAGPRRETQYF,TRBV7-2,-,TRBJ2-5,-
TGCGCCAGCAGCCAAACAACGACCGCTGGCTCTGGAAACACCATATATTTT,CASSQTTTAGSGNTIYF,TRBV4-1,-,TRBJ1-3,-
TGTGCCAGCAGTGAAAAGGGACTAGCGGGAGGGATCCCAGATACGCAGTATTTT,CASSEKGLAGGIPDTQYF,TRBV25-1,TRBD2,TRBJ2-3,-
TGTGCCAGCAGCTTAGCGGGGACAGGGGTGCAAGAGACCCAGTACTTC,CASSLAGTGVQETQYF,TRBV7-9,TRBD1,TRBJ2-5,-
TGTGCCAGCAGTCTAGACAGGGAGGCCCCGAATGGCTACACCTTC,CASSLDREAPNGYTF,TRBV28,TRBD1,TRBJ1-2,-
TGTGCCAGCTCACCAAATTCCGGCCTAGCGGGAGGGCCAGGGGAGACCCAGTACTTC,CASSPNSGLAGGPGETQYF,TRBV18,TRBD2,TRBJ2-5,-
TGTGCCAGCAGCTCCAGGGGGGCAAACATTCAGTACTTC,CASSSRGANIQYF,TRBV7-9,-,TRBJ2-4,-
TGTGCCAGCTCACCAGATCGGGCGGCTGAAGCTTTCTTT,CASSPDRAAEAFF,TRBV18,-,TRBJ1-1,-
TGTGCCAGCAGCTTCCCCTCGACCAGGGGTTTCACTGAAGCTTTCTTT,CASSFPSTRGFTEAFF,TRBV11-2,-,TRBJ1-1,many
TGTGCCAGCAGCTCCCCGGACGGACACAAAGAGACCCAGTACTTC,CASSSPDGHKETQYF,TRBV7-9,-,TRBJ2-5,once
TGTGCCAGCAGCCAAGGTCTCAGGGAATATTCACCCCTCCACTTT,CASSQGLREYSPLHF,TRBV4-2,-,TRBJ1-6,-
TGTGCTAGCAGCTCAAACCCAGGGGCCGGCAATCAGCCCCAGCATTTT,CASSSNPGAGNQPQHF,TRBV7-7,-,TRBJ1-5,-
TGTGCCAGCAGCATTAGCAGGGTCTTAAACACTGAAGCTTTCTTT,CASSISRVLNTEAFF,TRBV7-2,-,TRBJ1-1,-
TGTGCCACCTCCTACAGGGTAGACACTGAAGCTTTCTTT,CATSYRVDTEAFF,TRBV7-2,-,TRBJ1-1,-
TGTGCCATCAGTGGTTACAGGGGTAAGACCTACGAGCAGTACTTC,CAISGYRGKTYEQYF,TRBV10-3,TRBD1,TRBJ2-7,-
TGTGCCAGCAGCTTAGGGACCGTTGACAGCCTCGGATGGGATGAGCAGTTCTTC,CASSLGTVDSLGWDEQFF,TRBV13,-,TRBJ2-1,medium-sized
TGTGCCAGCAGGGTCGATTCCACAGATACGCAGTATTTT,CASRVDSTDTQYF,TRBV2,-,TRBJ2-3,-
TGCGCCAGCAGCCATGCGAATACGCAGTATTTT,CASSHANTQYF,TRBV4-3,-,TRBJ2-3,-
TGCAGCGCATGGACAGCTACGAACACTGAAGCTTTCTTT,CSAWTATNTEAFF,TRBV29-1,-,TRBJ1-1,-
TGCGCCAGCAGCCCAAGAACCGGGACTAGCGCAGTGGGGGGTGCTAGGACCCAGTACTTC,CASSPRTGTSAVGGARTQYF,TRBV5-1,TRBD2,TRBJ2-5,few
TGCGCCAGCAGCCAAGTTTCCCAGGGGGTTGTAGGAACTGAAGCTTTCTTT,CASSQVSQGVVGTEAFF,TRBV4-3,TRBD1,TRBJ1-1,-
TGTGCCAGCAGCCCCTCCTATACAGATACGCAGTATTTT,CASSPSYTDTQYF,TRBV6-4,-,TRBJ2-3,medium-sized
TGTGCCAGTAGAAAAATTGGACTAGCGGGAGACGAGACCCAGTACTTC,CASRKIGLAGDETQYF,TRBV19,TRBD2,TRBJ2-5,-
TGCGCCAGCAGCTTGGGGCAGCCCTATGGCTACACCTTC,CASSLGQPYGYTF,TRBV5-1,-,TRBJ1-2,few
TGTGCCAGCAGCTTCCGAGGTAGCACAGATACGCAGTATTTT,CASSFRGSTDTQYF,TRBV7-3,-,TRBJ2-3,-
TGCGCCAGCAGCTTGGTTCCGGGACTAGCGGGACGTGAGCAGTACTTC,CASSLVPGLAGREQYF,TRBV5-1,TRBD2,TRBJ2-5,-
TGCGCCAGCAGTCAGGGACCAAATCAGCCCCAGCATTTT,CASSQGPNQPQHF,TRBV5-1,-,TRBJ1-5,few
TGTGCCAGCAGCCCTAGAGCTAGCGGGGTCTTGGAGACCCAGTACTTC,CASSPRASGVLETQYF,TRBV11-2,TRBD2,TRBJ2-5,-
TGTGCCAGCTCTCAACTTCCCCCACTAGCGGGGGACACAGATACGCAGTATTTT,CASSQLPPLAGDTDTQYF,TRBV18,TRBD2,TRBJ2-3,-
TGTGCCAGCTCACCAAAGGGTTTCTCTGGAAACACCATATATTTT,CASSPKGFSGNTIYF,TRBV18,-,TRBJ1-3,-
TGTGCCAGCAGCTCTTCAGGGGGGACTAATGAAAAACTGTTTTTT,CASSSSGGTNEKLFF,TRBV7-3,TRBD1,TRBJ1-4,-
TGTGCCAGCAGTGAGCAGGGGAACACCGGGGAGCTGTTTTTT,CASSEQGNTGELFF,TRBV2,-,TRBJ2-2,-
TGCGCCAGCAGCTTGTCGGGAGCCCCCTACGAGCAGTACTTC,CASSLSGAPYEQYF,TRBV5-1,-,TRBJ2-7,-
TGTGCCAGCTTCCGGTCGCAGGGGGGGTACGAACAGTACTTC,CASFRSQGGYEQYF,TRBV6-5,-,TRBJ2-5,-
TGTGCCAGCAGTGAATCCAACGACATTCCGCCTCGGGGCTACACCTTC,CASSESNDIPPRGYTF,TRBV25-1,-,TRBJ1-2,-
TGTGCCAGTAGTAGATGGGAGCGGGGGGGCCGGTTTGAGCAGTTCTTC,CASSRWERGGRFEQFF,TRBV19,TRBD2,TRBJ2-1,-
TGTGCCAGCAGTTGGGACACGGCGGAGACCCAGTACTTC,CASSWDTAETQYF,TRBV6-1,-,TRBJ2-5,-
TGCGCCAGCAGCCAATCGGTGCCAGCAGATACGCAGTATTTT,CASSQSVPADTQYF,TRBV4-3,-,TRBJ2-3,-